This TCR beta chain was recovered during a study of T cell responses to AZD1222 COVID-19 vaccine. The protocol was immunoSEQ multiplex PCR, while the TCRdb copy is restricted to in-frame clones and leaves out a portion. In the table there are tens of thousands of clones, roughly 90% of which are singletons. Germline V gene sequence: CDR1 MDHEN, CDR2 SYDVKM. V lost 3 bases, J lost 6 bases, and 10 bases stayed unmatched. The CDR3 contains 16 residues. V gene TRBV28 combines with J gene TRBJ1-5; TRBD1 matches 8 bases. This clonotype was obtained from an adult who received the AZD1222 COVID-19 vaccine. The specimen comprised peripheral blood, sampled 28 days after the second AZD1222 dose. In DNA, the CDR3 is TGTGCCAGCAGTTTCCTCCTCCAGGGGGCAAGTCAGCCCCAGCATTTT. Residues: CASSFLLQGASQPQHF.